The present entry profiles one T cell receptor beta chain with its context. This clonotype was seen many times. This receptor's antigen is unknown. There are no base qualities to consult, and no much larger clone falls within one base. The data are from a study of naive and memory T cell subsets (dated by TCRdb to about 2017). Regarding the research as a whole: The study applied an open-source, UMI-based TCR alpha and beta sequencing pipeline to sorted naive and memory peripheral blood T cell subsets. RNA was DNase-treated and reverse transcribed with TCR constant-region primers, mostly using SuperScript III. The results of the functional CMV T cell responses matched the IgG serology results in every case.

From the second PCR step onward, the TCR alpha chain libraries and the TCR beta chain libraries were amplified separately. Donor CMV status was determined by IFNgamma production from CD4+ T cells after overnight stimulation of fresh PBMCs with CMV viral lysate. CD4 T cells were positively selected with Miltenyi beads, followed by positive selection of CD8 T cells from the CD4-negative fraction. Cells were stained for CD3, CD4, CD8, CD45RA, CD27 and a live/dead dye and were sorted on a BD Aria II into four subsets based on CD45RA and CD27. A few healthy volunteers provided blood, and each donor's sample was split into CD4 and CD8 T cells and then further divided into four differentiation subsets. Around 130 ml of peripheral blood was collected from each donor, and PBMC were isolated by Ficoll-Paque PLUS density-gradient centrifugation. Sorted cells were lysed in RLT buffer, after which RNA was extracted using a Qiagen RNeasy kit and stored at -80 degrees C.

Libraries were constructed by UMI-ligation and nested PCR. An equimolar mix of two oligonucleotides covering both TRBC1 and TRBC2 was used as the beta constant-region primer. A single-stranded oligonucleotide bearing the SP2 primer plus a 12-nucleotide UMI was ligated onto the 3' end of the cDNA by T4 RNA ligase 1. Four rounds of PCR were used to amplify ligated cDNA, with nested alpha and beta constant-region primers being used together with the SP2 primer. The ligation reaction was kept at 16 degrees C for roughly 20-24 hours. PCR2 was typically run as a SYBR Green qPCR and stopped at a predetermined threshold to prevent over-amplification. Agencourt AMPure XP magnetic beads were used for all purifications after the first. Library quantification was done by Qubit, followed by a TapeStation check on which the main peak was expected at around 650 bp. Pooled libraries were sequenced on an Illumina MiSeq with v2 2x251 paired-end kits, typically giving roughly 0.9-2.1 million reads per sample. Each sample was pooled at 3 to 4 nM, and roughly 5-7% PhiX was included to help cluster recognition. For the original study's pipeline: V and J genes were assigned to Demultiplexor-processed FASTQ reads by Decombinator through tag matching, with a single base-pair mismatch being allowed. Collapsinator relied on UMIs to fix sequencing errors as well as frequency errors caused by PCR heterogeneity. CDR3Translator translated TCRs and extracted CDR3s from the conserved cysteine to the FGXG phenylalanine, flagging non-productive sequences. Repertoires were subsampled to equal numbers of UMI-defined TCRs before Gini, Shannon entropy and inverse Simpson indices were calculated. Within the linear range, a power law was fitted to clonotype abundance distributions using maximum likelihood. For one naive CD8 sample, the pipeline and MIGEC produced similar UMI counts, unique TCR numbers and clonal distributions. The repertoires were searched for several thousand CMV-associated CDR3 sequences that had been compiled from VDJdb and a published dataset. Through fastp at Q25 and MiXCR, TCRdb rebuilt clones from the public reads, retaining in-frame beta chains. Each CDR3 protein gets just one entry, which takes the most common genes and DNA from the rows behind it. The authors' filters were not applied to this entry. The sample records approximately 89,000 distinct CDR3 sequences, 7% to 8% of which are singletons. The leading ten clones occupy 1.6% of the sample.

What the study reported, not specific to this receptor: In both CD4 and CD8 cells, a rise in Gini index and a fall in Shannon and inverse Simpson diversity were observed from naive through CM, EM and EMRA. TCR abundance followed a power law whose exponent differed between naive and memory subsets but was consistent across the three individuals. After error correction, over 95% of naive TCR sequences appeared only once, giving much steeper abundance distributions than memory subsets. No ground truth was available to validate the repertoire findings for the naive and memory subsets. Single alpha or beta chain sequences, rather than paired alpha/beta receptors, were used to define clonotypes. RNA-based TCR counts may be affected by expression changes linked to T cell activation and differentiation.

The CDR3 goes from the cysteine to the phenylalanine over 11 residues. Kept here is only the CDR3 DNA, which spans 33 bases and is read in frame from base 1. V and J lose 4 bases and 9 bases, and a span of 7 bases separates them. The chain is encoded by TRBV12-3 or TRBV12-4 joined to TRBJ2-1; the D gene cannot be resolved reliably. The source material was central memory CD4+ T cells from blood. This specimen's cell subset or site label, per the study, means: central memory, CD45RA- CD27+. The clonotype was recovered from a human donor in good health. CDR3 loop: CASSSWGEQFF. The DNA sequence reads TGTGCCAGCAGTTCTTGGGGTGAGCAGTTCTTC.